This T cell receptor beta chain was identified during a study of blood T cell repertoires in COVID-19. On the study more broadly: The cDNA or gDNA used as material had been derived from T cells, B-cell-depleted T cells, or PBMCs.

Contact with a PCR-confirmed or clinician-diagnosed COVID-19 case occurred within 2 weeks of entry. CDR3 length: 16 residues. Germline V CDR1 and CDR2: SGHNT, YYREEE (reference sequence). The V end lost 4 bases, the J end lost 5 bases, and 18 bases lay between the germline ends. Per the authors' pipeline: Amplification of reference gene primers provided the estimated nucleated cell counts. Sequenced by immunoSEQ multiplex PCR; TCRdb stores in-frame clones only, minus some. The V and J calls and the clone size are those of that table, but D and trimming were determined from the DNA. The sample yields 350,000 to 450,000 clones, 80% to 95% seen once.

Sequenced: PBMCs or T cells enriched from blood (not recorded which). This sequence joins TRBV5-4 and TRBJ2-2; tentative D call: TRBD2 (6 bases). This TCR derives from a middle-aged woman who had been exposed to COVID-19. The CDR3 nucleotides read TGTGCCAGCAGCACACAGGAGGGCCTTGGGACCGGGGAGCTGTTTTTT. Translation: CASSTQEGLGTGELFF.